This TCR beta chain comes out of a study of OX40 agonist ivuxolimab in advanced cancers. Method: immunoSEQ multiplex PCR; TCRdb's copy keeps in-frame clones and lacks some. The sample includes about 60,000 clones, around nine tenths of them seen just once. The CDR3 spans 13 residues. The V gene lost 0 bases and the J gene lost 6 bases, with 8 bases spanning the gap. Germline V gene sequence: CDR1 SGHRS, CDR2 YFSETQ. The receptor was derived from an adult with an advanced solid tumor such as melanoma, head and neck, liver or kidney cancer. The chain joins TRBV5-1 to TRBJ2-3; D is unresolved. The sample here was CD4+ or CD8+ T cells sorted from blood, taken in a trial of the OX40 agonist ivuxolimab. CDR3 sequence reads: CASSLATRDTQYF. The CDR3 nucleotides read TGCGCCAGCAGCTTGGCAACACGGGATACGCAGTATTTT.